This record concerns one T cell receptor (beta chain) sequence. Study processing details: Amplified reference gene primers provided the basis for estimating nucleated cell counts. Some clones are missing from TCRdb's copy, which holds only in-frame ones; the method was immunoSEQ multiplex PCR. That table is the source of V, J and clone size, and D and trimming were worked out from the DNA. This table has roughly 100,000 clones, roughly 90% appearing once. The data stem from a study of blood T cell repertoires in COVID-19. Background on the study: Donors in the United States, Italy and Spain gave samples during acute or convalescent COVID-19. The cDNA or gDNA used as material had been derived from T cells, B-cell-depleted T cells, or PBMCs.

V shed 1 base, J shed 2 bases, and the junction held 3 bases outside the gene matches. The length of the CDR3 is 15 residues. Germline V gives CDR1 SGHDT, CDR2 YYEEEE. The sequence was collected from a man older than 75 with acute or convalescent COVID-19. The sequencing sample was made of peripheral blood. The rearrangement uses TRBV5-6 and TRBJ2-5, with TRBD1 matching 9 bases. In DNA form, the CDR3 reads TGTGCCAGCAGCTTGTCGACAGGGGGACAAGAGACCCAGTACTTC. The encoded protein is CASSLSTGGQETQYF.